This T cell receptor (beta chain) was captured in a study of a mutant IDH1 vaccine in newly diagnosed glioma. A remark on this clone: No antigen is known for it.

The V end lost 4 bases, the J end lost 6 bases, and 9 bases lay between the germline ends. The CDR3 totals 12 residues. CDR1 MNHEY and CDR2 SVGAGI come from the germline V gene. Indicated time point: week 47, end of study. Doses of 300 ug of mutant IDH1 20-mer peptide were given with topical imiquimod. Assay used: immunoSEQ multiplex PCR; TCRdb lists only in-frame clones, some missing. Found here are 84,000 or so clones, 75% to 85% of them singletons; the top ten hold roughly 5.2%. The TCR sequence derives from a man aged 40-50 years with glioma. Sequences were derived from PBMCs, sampled from a glioma patient whose treatment included an IDH1 peptide vaccine. The chain combines TRBV6-5 with TRBJ2-5; D is unclear. CDR3 protein: CASSSLPKTQYF. In DNA form, the CDR3 reads TGTGCCAGCAGTTCCCTTCCGAAGACCCAGTACTTC.